Many counts were recorded for the clone carrying this TCR beta chain. Antigen unknown. Time point noted: persistent/refractory GD, antithyroid drugs over 5 years with positive TRAb. Following extraction of RNA from PBMCs, that RNA was used to make the TCR library. As a group, patients came from one endocrinology department in Xi'an, China. Construction of TCR beta libraries relied on iRepertoire HTBI primers and on Arm-PCR targeting CDR3 regions. TCRdb re-called the multiplex PCR reads with MiXCR, one entry per CDR3 protein. The sample records over 650,000 distinct CDR3 sequences, 30% being singletons. These data come from a study of regulatory T cells in long-lasting Graves disease. Overall study results and limits: New patients shared around 980 public clonotypes, and persistent patients shared more, with 2,741.

Sample: peripheral blood mononuclear cells (PBMCs), taken when the disease was refractory, from a patient treated with antithyroid drugs. The receptor was derived from a female donor with Graves disease.

CDR3 loop: CASSFRDTEAFF. As DNA, the CDR3 is TGTGCCAGCAGCTTCAGGGACACTGAAGCTTTCTTT. The chain recombines TRBV12-3 or TRBV12-4 with TRBJ1-1; tentative D call: TRBD1 (5 bases). CDR3 size: 12 residues. The V end lost 6 bases, the J end lost 3 bases, and 8 bases lay between the germline ends.